This TCR beta chain was recovered during a study of CD8+ T cells in alopecia areata. Whole-study context: Those patients who were treated received oral tofacitinib, which was given at 5 to 10 mg twice daily for moderate-to-severe alopecia areata.

RNA, once extracted, was reverse transcribed into cDNA for use as the sequencing template. Generated by immunoSEQ multiplex PCR, the TCRdb table keeps only in-frame clones and is missing some. The sample consists of under 150,000 clones, approximately 51% of them appearing once. Trimming cost V 3 bases and J 7 bases; bases outside gene matches: 8. Germline V gene lookup returns CDR1 SNHLY and CDR2 FYNNEI. The CDR3 sequence is 16 residues long. Treatment noted: oral pan-JAK inhibitor, 5-10 mg twice daily. Peripheral blood samples and lesional scalp punch biopsies were obtained from alopecia areata patients.

The material sequenced was CD4+ T cells sorted from blood, taken at week 24, from a patient treated with tofacitinib. This chain connects TRBV2 to TRBJ2-1, with 11 nucleotides matching TRBD2. The clonotype originates from a human donor with alopecia areata. This CDR3 is CASSEARLAGGNEQFF. CDR3 bases: TGTGCCAGCAGTGAGGCTCGTCTAGCGGGGGGAAATGAGCAGTTCTTC.